This T cell receptor beta chain was sequenced in a study of blood T cell repertoires in COVID-19. The overall study: From the United States, Italy and Spain came samples of acute and convalescent COVID-19. Sources were T cells, B-cell-depleted T cells, or PBMCs; the material itself was cDNA or gDNA.

The CDR3 is 15 amino acids. CDR1 and CDR2 from the germline V gene are MNHEY and SVGAGI. J gave up 3 bases and V 5 bases, and 6 bases lay outside the gene matches. Original handling: Quantification of nucleated cells was approximated via reference gene primer amplification. Generated by immunoSEQ multiplex PCR, the TCRdb table keeps only in-frame clones and is missing some. V, J and clone size are those of that table, while D and trimming were read from the DNA. The repertoire holds under 250,000 clones, almost 85% seen once, with about 4% in the top ten. The gene calls are TRBV6-5 and TRBJ2-1, with 8 bases that match TRBD2. The TCR comes from a man aged 45-60 years with acute or convalescent COVID-19. Sequenced input: peripheral blood. The CDR3 coding sequence is TGTGCCAGCAGTCCCCTAAGCGGGGGCTACAATGAGCAGTTCTTC. It specifies CASSPLSGGYNEQFF.